A selection of T cell receptor beta chains follows, all from one sample in a study of blood T cell repertoires in COVID-19. The repertoire was sequenced with immunoSEQ multiplex PCR; TCRdb's copy has only in-frame clones and lacks some. Of roughly 38,000 clones listed, around 84% are singletons. The sample was peripheral blood. All receptors come from a man aged 55 to 70 with COVID-19, enrolled during active disease. Both conserved end residues are part of each CDR3. D genes are given only for firm matches. The size entry is marked missing in some rows and otherwise reads once, few, many or a size class.

clone size	CDR3 length	V gene	J gene	D gene	CDR3 DNA	CDR3 protein
NA	14	TRBV11-1	TRBJ2-4	NA	TGTGCCAGCCGGGGGAGCGATGTAGAAAACATTCAGTACTTC	CASRGSDVENIQYF
NA	14	TRBV29-1	TRBJ1-3	NA	TGCAGCGTCTTAATGACTTCCGCACGAAACACCATATATTTT	CSVLMTSARNTIYF
few	12	TRBV30	TRBJ1-1	TRBD1	TGTGCCTGGGGAGGACAGGGGATTGAAGCTTTCTTT	CAWGGQGIEAFF
NA	15	TRBV2	TRBJ1-1	TRBD1	TGTGCCAGCAGAGGGGACAGGGCCGCCGGGGGTGAAGCTTTCTTT	CASRGDRAAGGEAFF
NA	14	TRBV29-1	TRBJ2-7	TRBD2	TGCAGCGTTGTCCCTAGCGGAATCTCCTACGAGCAGTACTTC	CSVVPSGISYEQYF
NA	15	TRBV9	TRBJ1-2	NA	TGTGCCAGCAGCGCTGGGGCCAAAGGAAACTATGGCTACACCTTC	CASSAGAKGNYGYTF
NA	13	TRBV12-3/TRBV12-4	TRBJ1-5	NA	TGTGCCAGCAGTACCGACAGGAATCAGCCCCAGCATTTT	CASSTDRNQPQHF
NA	17	TRBV4-3	TRBJ2-1	TRBD1	TGCGCCAGCAGCCAAGATTGGGGGACAGGGGGTCTCATGGAGCAGTTCTTC	CASSQDWGTGGLMEQFF
few	17	TRBV19	TRBJ1-5	TRBD1	TGTGCCAGTCAAATAGGGGGGACAGCTTATAGCAATCAGCCCCAGCATTTT	CASQIGGTAYSNQPQHF
NA	15	TRBV5-6	TRBJ2-1	TRBD2	TGTGCCAGCAGCCTCGGGGTAGCGGGTTACAATGAGCAGTTCTTC	CASSLGVAGYNEQFF
few	14	TRBV28	TRBJ1-2	TRBD1	TGTGCCAGCAGTTTGACAGGGGGCTTCTATGGCTACACCTTC	CASSLTGGFYGYTF
NA	15	TRBV5-4	TRBJ2-2	TRBD2	TGTGCCAGCAGTCCGGGGGGGGCGCAAACCGGGGAGCTGTTTTTT	CASSPGGAQTGELFF
NA	15	TRBV11-2	TRBJ1-3	NA	TGTGCCAGCAGCTTAGGTTCCGTATTTGGAAACACCATATATTTT	CASSLGSVFGNTIYF
NA	12	TRBV2	TRBJ2-1	NA	TGTGCCAGCAGTACAGGAGTCAATGAGCAGTTCTTC	CASSTGVNEQFF
NA	15	TRBV5-1	TRBJ2-3	TRBD2	TGCGCCAGCAGCTTAACGGGACTAACTACAGATACGCAGTATTTT	CASSLTGLTTDTQYF
NA	15	TRBV19	TRBJ2-1	TRBD1	TGTGCCAGTACCTCGGGACAGGGGTTGTACAATGAGCAGTTCTTC	CASTSGQGLYNEQFF
NA	11	TRBV30	TRBJ2-7	TRBD1	TGTGCCTCGACAGGGGCCTACGAGCAGTACTTC	CASTGAYEQYF
NA	15	TRBV4-1	TRBJ1-2	TRBD1	TGCGCCAGCAGCCAAGGGCAGGGGGGAGCCTATGGCTACACCTTC	CASSQGQGGAYGYTF
NA	15	TRBV9	TRBJ2-5	TRBD1	TGTGCCAGCAGCGTCCGGACAGGGACTCAAGAGACCCAGTACTTC	CASSVRTGTQETQYF
once	14	TRBV3-1/TRBV3-2	TRBJ2-1	NA	TGTGCCAGCAGCCAAGTTGCGGGTACTAATGAGCAGTTCTTC	CASSQVAGTNEQFF
few	14	TRBV11-2	TRBJ1-1	TRBD1	TGTGCCAGCAGCATGGGACAGGGGAACACTGAAGCTTTCTTT	CASSMGQGNTEAFF
once	14	TRBV6-1	TRBJ1-2	TRBD1	TGTGCCAGCAGTGAAGGGCTACAGGGGGATGGCTACACCTTC	CASSEGLQGDGYTF
NA	13	TRBV18	TRBJ2-7	TRBD1	TGTGCCAGCTCACCGACAGGGGCGGTTGAGCAGTACTTC	CASSPTGAVEQYF
NA	15	TRBV2	TRBJ1-1	NA	TGTGCCAGCAGTGAGGATGGAGGGGCCCACACTGAAGCTTTCTTT	CASSEDGGAHTEAFF
NA	14	TRBV5-6	TRBJ1-6	NA	TGTGCCAGCAGCTTGCGGGGAGGGAATTCACCCCTCCACTTT	CASSLRGGNSPLHF
NA	13	TRBV6-5	TRBJ2-1	TRBD1	TGTGCCAGCAGTTATTATACAGGGGGTGAGCAGTTCTTC	CASSYYTGGEQFF
NA	14	TRBV5-1	TRBJ2-6	NA	TGCGCCAGCAGGAGGATCACTGGGGCCAACGTCCTGACTTTC	CASRRITGANVLTF
once	14	TRBV6-5	TRBJ1-2	TRBD1	TGTGCCAGCCTTAGGGGACAGACTAACTATGGCTACACCTTC	CASLRGQTNYGYTF
NA	15	TRBV6-5	TRBJ2-7	NA	TGTGCCAGCAGGGATTGGGGTCAGGGAAATTACGAGCAGTACTTC	CASRDWGQGNYEQYF
once	16	TRBV30	TRBJ1-5	NA	TGTGCCTGGAGTCCCCAAGGTAGGGGGGGTAATCAGCCCCAGCATTTT	CAWSPQGRGGNQPQHF
once	15	TRBV4-2	TRBJ2-3	NA	TGTGCCAGCAGCCCCCTACAGGGCCCCACAGATACGCAGTATTTT	CASSPLQGPTDTQYF
NA	16	TRBV10-2	TRBJ2-7	TRBD2	TGCGCCAGCAGCCGTTTCGGGGAGGGGCCTCAATACGAGCAGTACTTC	CASSRFGEGPQYEQYF
NA	13	TRBV4-2	TRBJ2-1	NA	TGTGCCAGCAGCCAAGAGAGTGGGAGAATGCAGTTCTTC	CASSQESGRMQFF
once	15	TRBV15	TRBJ2-2	TRBD1	TGTGCCACCAGCAGGCCGGGACAGGTTGTCGGGGAGCTGTTTTTT	CATSRPGQVVGELFF
NA	12	TRBV30	TRBJ1-1	NA	TGTGCCTGGATCGTGAATTACGGTGAAGCTTTCTTT	CAWIVNYGEAFF
NA	14	TRBV6-5	TRBJ1-4	NA	TGTGCCACCGGGAGAGGAGGGGCTAATGAAAAACTGTTTTTT	CATGRGGANEKLFF
NA	12	TRBV28	TRBJ2-2	NA	TGTGCCAGCAGTCACGACAGGGGGGAGCTGTTTTTT	CASSHDRGELFF
NA	13	TRBV3-1/TRBV3-2	TRBJ2-7	TRBD2	TGTGCCAGCAGCCTTAGCGGGAGCCACGAGCAGTACTTC	CASSLSGSHEQYF
NA	13	TRBV6-6	TRBJ2-1	TRBD2	TGTGCCAGTATTAGCGGGATTGGTAATGAGCAGTTCTTC	CASISGIGNEQFF
NA	15	TRBV19	TRBJ1-5	NA	TGTGCCAGTAGTACCGACCAAACAGGGTTTCAGCCCCAGCATTTT	CASSTDQTGFQPQHF
NA	13	TRBV19	TRBJ1-4	NA	TGTGCCAGTCACAGGGATCCGAATCAAAAACTGTTTTTT	CASHRDPNQKLFF
once	17	TRBV14	TRBJ1-4	NA	TGTGCCAGCAGCCAACGTCTGCAGGGAAGGTCGAATGAAAAACTGTTTTTT	CASSQRLQGRSNEKLFF
NA	15	TRBV7-9	TRBJ1-2	TRBD1	TGTGCCAGCAGCTTCCGGGACAGGGGTGGGTATGGCTACACCTTC	CASSFRDRGGYGYTF
NA	15	TRBV5-1	TRBJ1-1	TRBD1	TGCGCCAGTTTTTACGACAGGGTCGGAGGCACTGAAGCTTTCTTT	CASFYDRVGGTEAFF
NA	15	TRBV10-2	TRBJ1-2	TRBD1	TGCGCCAGCAGAGCCGGGACAGGAGGATTCTATGGCTACACCTTC	CASRAGTGGFYGYTF
once	17	TRBV7-8	TRBJ1-5	TRBD1	TGTGCCAGCAGCCGAAGTATGGGACAGGGGGGCAATCAGCCCCAGCATTTT	CASSRSMGQGGNQPQHF
NA	13	TRBV6-5	TRBJ2-5	TRBD1	TGTGCCAGCAGCAAACAGGGGATCGGGACCCAGTACTTC	CASSKQGIGTQYF
NA	12	TRBV29-1	TRBJ2-7	NA	TGCAGCGCAGTGCGGGATGAGTACGAGCAGTACTTC	CSAVRDEYEQYF
NA	14	TRBV9	TRBJ2-7	NA	TGTGCCAGCAGCGTAGAAGTGACAGCCTACGAGCAGTACTTC	CASSVEVTAYEQYF
NA	13	TRBV6-6	TRBJ1-6	TRBD1	TGTGCCAGCCTGAGGCAGGGGGATTCACCCCTCCACTTT	CASLRQGDSPLHF
NA	15	TRBV11-2	TRBJ2-7	TRBD2	TGTGCCAGCAGCTTAAGTGGTGGGACTACCTACGAGCAGTACTTC	CASSLSGGTTYEQYF
NA	15	TRBV9	TRBJ1-1	TRBD1	TGTGCCAGCAGCGAACGACAGGGTAAGAACACTGAAGCTTTCTTT	CASSERQGKNTEAFF
NA	15	TRBV3-1/TRBV3-2	TRBJ2-1	NA	TGTGCCAGCAGCCTACCCGGGACAAGCTACAATGAGCAGTTCTTC	CASSLPGTSYNEQFF
once	16	TRBV4-2	TRBJ2-7	NA	TGTGCCAGCAGCCAAGACCTGATCGCGGGAAGGAACGAGCAGTACTTC	CASSQDLIAGRNEQYF
NA	14	TRBV6-5	TRBJ2-3	NA	TGTGCCAGCAGCCAAGAGTATAGCACAGATACGCAGTATTTT	CASSQEYSTDTQYF
NA	15	TRBV30	TRBJ1-5	NA	TGTGCCTGGAGTGTAGTATCAGGGGGCAATCAGCCCCAGCATTTT	CAWSVVSGGNQPQHF
NA	14	TRBV9	TRBJ2-1	TRBD1	TGTGCCAGCAATCGTCAGGGGGCTAAGAATGAGCAGTTCTTC	CASNRQGAKNEQFF